This T cell receptor beta chain emerged from a study of T cell repertoires in cytomegalovirus infection. TCRdb re-called the reads through MiXCR, storing one row per CDR3 protein. The table lists about 490,000 distinct CDR3 sequences, more than 15% of them singletons. This clonotype turned up a few times. Its cognate antigen is unknown. This CDR3 has 16 amino acids. The V and J ends lost 5 bases and 8 bases, in that order; junction bases with no gene match: 11. Germline CDR1 and CDR2: SGHDN and FVKESK. Study-level results: Cumulative frequency (of public TCR beta family members) identified carriers of CMV plus the relevant HLA.

This chain connects TRBV14 to TRBJ2-2; TRBD2 matches at 10 bases. The clonotype originates from a human donor in good health (CMV status not recorded). Some clones in this sample may be carry-over from other donors' samples. Sequenced: CD8+ T cells from PBMCs. CDR3 coding DNA: TGTGCCAGCAGCGAACGGCCGGGACTAGCGACTGGGGAGCTGTTTTTT. Protein sequence: CASSERPGLATGELFF.